A selection of T cell receptor beta chains follows, all from one sample in a study of T cell responses to AZD1222 COVID-19 vaccine. Sequenced by immunoSEQ multiplex PCR; TCRdb stores in-frame clones only, minus some. This table has approximately 98,000 clones, roughly nine tenths appearing once. The sample here was peripheral blood, taken on day 0 of MenACWY control vaccination. The receptor source for this set is an adult in good health. Each CDR3 is given without its conserved first and last residue.

j_gene | len | v_gene | CDR3aa
TRBJ1-2 | 10 | TRBV3-1/TRBV3-2 | ASSLDRGGYT
TRBJ1-4 | 11 | TRBV28 | ASSLTGNEKLF
TRBJ1-6 | 13 | TRBV6-4 | ASCVASSYNSPLH
TRBJ2-1 | 13 | TRBV6-2/TRBV6-3 | ASSYGGTGNNEQF
TRBJ1-2 | 11 | TRBV4-2 | ASSQVLDYGYT
TRBJ1-5 | 13 | TRBV18 | ASSPMETSNQPQH
TRBJ2-2 | 14 | TRBV2 | ASSPRRGRNTGELF
TRBJ1-1 | 11 | TRBV9 | ASSVNRDTEAF
TRBJ1-5 | 10 | TRBV3-1/TRBV3-2 | ASSLGIEPQH
TRBJ2-3 | 10 | TRBV12-3/TRBV12-4 | ASSFGTDTQY
TRBJ2-7 | 12 | TRBV6-5 | ASSYSTDTYEQY
TRBJ2-7 | 9 | TRBV3-1/TRBV3-2 | ASSQVNEQY
TRBJ2-3 | 12 | TRBV9 | ASSVGGPPDTQY
TRBJ1-5 | 13 | TRBV18 | ASSPGGVSNQPQH
TRBJ1-2 | 11 | TRBV12-3/TRBV12-4 | ASRPSRIYGYT
TRBJ2-3 | 11 | TRBV2 | ASSGLNTDTQY
TRBJ1-2 | 11 | TRBV5-1 | ASSLGTLYGYT
TRBJ2-3 | 13 | TRBV11-2 | ASSSRTGGEDTQY
TRBJ2-3 | 12 | TRBV5-5 | ASSRGTSRDTQY
TRBJ1-1 | 13 | TRBV19 | ASSIEGASNTEAF
TRBJ1-2 | 12 | TRBV27 | ASSFRRAFYGYT